A single sample gave rise to the 8 T cell receptor beta chains below, sequenced in a study of identical twins. From the 5' RACE reads, TCRdb called clonotypes with MiXCR, one entry per CDR3 protein. This table has fewer than 650,000 distinct CDR3 sequences, 9.5% to 10% appearing once. These records were also assigned to another study, of yellow fever vaccine responses in identical twins.

Sequenced input: PBMCs. Receptors originate from a woman aged 18-29 years in good health.

This clonotype has at least ten counts. V gene TRBV27 combines with J gene TRBJ2-2; D remains unclear. Germline V lookup: CDR1 MNHEY, CDR2 SMNVEV (reference sequence). Trimming shortened V by 3 bases and J by 0 bases, and 8 bases separated the two germline ends. The CDR3 extends over 15 amino acids. The CDR3 nucleotides are TGTGCCAGCAGTTTTAGGCAGGCGAACACCGGGGAGCTGTTTTTT. This codes for CASSFRQANTGELFF.

There are many counts of this clonotype. The rearrangement links TRBV30 to TRBJ1-1; no firm D call. Per the germline V gene, CDR1 is GTSNPN and CDR2 is SVGIG (reference sequence). V was pared by 4 bases and J by 4 bases, with 16 bases between. The length of the CDR3 is 14 residues. CDR3 in DNA: TGTGCCTGGAAGATAGCGACATTGATCACTGAAGCTTTCTTT. Translated, it gives CAWKIATLITEAFF.

This clonotype has at least ten counts. The gene calls are TRBV12-3 or TRBV12-4 and TRBJ1-5, with D possibly being TRBD1 (5 bases). The CDR3 spans 14 residues. V gave up 5 bases and J gave up 0 bases, with 8 bases separating them. The CDR3: CASSRQYSNQPQHF. CDR3 in DNA: TGTGCCAGCAGTCGACAGTATAGCAATCAGCCCCAGCATTTT.

On this clonotype: A junction end diverges from the germline sequence, so it may reflect a read error. V and J are TRBV5-1 and TRBJ2-2, with a possible D match to TRBD1 (5 bases). Germline-derived CDR1 and CDR2 are SGHRS and YFSETQ. The CDR3 covers 15 residues. As DNA, the CDR3 is TGCGCCGGCAGCTTGTACAGGCCGAACACCGGGGAGCTGTTTTTT. Residues: CAGSLYRPNTGELFF.

This clonotype was found many times. The rearrangement uses TRBV20-1 and TRBJ2-7; 8 bases fit TRBD2. The V gene's germline CDR1 is DFQATT and CDR2 SNEGSKA (reference sequence). There are 13 residues in the CDR3. V lost 2 bases, J lost 0 bases, and 0 bases stayed unmatched. CDR3 loop: CSARLAGSYEQYF. In nucleotides, the CDR3 is TGCAGTGCTAGACTAGCGGGCTCCTACGAGCAGTACTTC.

The chain is built from TRBV29-1 and TRBJ1-2, with D maybe TRBD1 (5 bases). CDR3 length: 13 residues. V dropped 1 base and J dropped 3 bases, with 9 bases sitting between them. From germline, CDR1 is SQVTM and CDR2 ANQGSEA. CDR3 sequence reads: CSVEAQGYYGYTF. DNA of the CDR3: TGCAGCGTTGAAGCGCAGGGATACTATGGCTACACCTTC.

This clonotype came up a few times. The chain recombines TRBV5-1 with TRBJ2-1; 14 nucleotides agree with TRBD2. CDR1 is SGHRS, CDR2 YFSETQ, per germline. V lost 5 bases to trimming and J lost 3 bases; unmatched junction nucleotides: 7. This CDR3 spans 17 amino acids. The CDR3 spells CASSPGLAGENYNEQFF. The CDR3 coding sequence is TGCGCCAGCAGTCCGGGACTAGCGGGGGAGAACTACAATGAGCAGTTCTTC.

This chain links TRBV5-1 with TRBJ2-2; maybe TRBD2 (5 bases). The CDR3 is 16 amino acids. V was shortened by 1 base and J by 1 base, with 11 bases between the two germline ends. Germline CDR1 and CDR2: SGHRS and YFSETQ. The CDR3: CASSLTPAGNTGELFF. DNA for the CDR3: TGCGCCAGCAGCTTGACCCCCGCGGGGAACACCGGGGAGCTGTTTTTT.